The T cell receptor (beta chain) under discussion was sequenced for a study of cytotoxic CD8 clonotypes in ibrutinib-treated CLL. In germline, CDR1 is MGHRA, CDR2 YSYEKL. The length of the CDR3 is 18 residues. J lost 6 bases, V lost 0 bases, and 12 bases had no gene match. This clone turned up a few times. Clones were sequenced by immunoSEQ multiplex PCR, and TCRdb holds only the in-frame ones, with some missing. The sample contains 110,000 to 150,000 clones, approximately 89% of which appear only once. The chain is built from TRBV4-1 and TRBJ1-2, with 11 bases identical to TRBD1. Specimen: PBMCs, collected after 12 months of ibrutinib treatment. This TCR was sampled from a human donor with chronic lymphocytic leukemia. CDR3 sequence reads: CASSQDLPRDRGGNGYTF. The CDR3 region has the DNA TGCGCCAGCAGCCAAGACCTGCCACGGGACAGGGGGGGGAATGGCTACACCTTC.